This T cell receptor (beta chain) was recorded in a study of PD-1 blockade in classical Hodgkin lymphoma. Findings and caveats of the study: For complete responders, baseline diversity was comparable to that of newly diagnosed patients. The study found that TCR diversity rose significantly by C4D1 in CD4+ but not CD8+ cells. Factors driving the repertoire differences, possibly disease activity or prior therapy, remain undefined.

This clone was counted only a few times. Its antigen is undetermined. The patients all showed relapse after autologous stem cell transplantation, while their brentuximab vedotin exposure varied. V lost 4 bases, J lost 5 bases, and 13 bases lay in between. CDR1 SEHNR and CDR2 FQNEAQ come from the germline V gene (reference sequence). CDR3 length: 14 residues. Assay used: immunoSEQ multiplex PCR; TCRdb lists only in-frame clones, some missing. The table has 4,000 to 4,500 clones, around 77% seen once. The rearrangement uses TRBV7-9 and TRBJ2-3, with D possibly matching TRBD2 (5 bases). The sequences come from peripheral blood mononuclear cells (PBMCs), collected at baseline. The receptor's source is a human donor with classical Hodgkin lymphoma. CDR3 protein: CASSSTGFQDTQYF. The CDR3 DNA reads TGTGCCAGCAGCTCGACGGGGTTTCAAGATACGCAGTATTTT.